This T cell receptor beta chain comes out of a study of cytomegalovirus exposure and HLA in healthy donors. Overall study findings and caveats: In a later analysis, a missense DCLRE1C variant was linked to TCR beta V- and J-gene trimming.

13 Jbeta primers and 60 Vbeta primers were used for the PCR. Method: immunoSEQ multiplex PCR; TCRdb's copy keeps in-frame clones and lacks some. Of over 100,000 clones in the sample, roughly three quarters were seen once. Germline lookup yields CDR1 LGHNA and CDR2 YSLEER. The V gene lost 4 bases and the J gene lost 6 bases, with 21 bases spanning the gap. The CDR3 covers 16 residues. On this clone itself: Its antigen remains unidentified.

The J gene is TRBJ1-2, the V gene TRBV4-3; D may be TRBD1 (6 bases). The material sequenced was PBMCs. This clonotype originated in a woman aged 35 to 49 in good health and CMV-seronegative. CDR3 bases: TGCGCCAGCAGCCCTAACATCCGGACAAAGGGGGATGGCTACACCTTC. It yields the protein CASSPNIRTKGDGYTF.